The 28 T cell receptor beta chains below were found in one sample sequenced in a study of PD-1 and CTLA-4 blockade in melanoma (dated by TCRdb to about 2021). The library was generated by the immunoSEQ multiplex PCR assay. TCRdb stores this immuneACCESS table with in-frame sequences only. Part of the clones is absent; in the studies checked, under half of the shortfall reflects unresolved V genes, and no reason is known for the rest. Across this sample there are about 31,000 clones, with less than 95% seen only once. The top ten clones comprise less than 10% of the sample. The sequencing used CD8+ T cells from peripheral blood, collected from a patient given anti-PD-1 treatment. All receptors derive from a human donor with melanoma.

This clone appeared a single time. The chain has TRBV27 and TRBJ2-2, with D perhaps matching TRBD1 or TRBD2 (6 bases each). From germline, CDR1 is MNHEY and CDR2 SMNVEV (reference sequence). The germline V and J ends were trimmed by 0 bases and 5 bases, with 10 bases remaining between them. CDR3 length: 15 amino acids. CDR3 region: CASSLSWGATGELFF. For the CDR3, the DNA is TGTGCCAGCAGTTTATCGTGGGGGGCTACCGGGGAGCTGTTTTTT.

This clone was picked up one time. This chain joins TRBV5-1 and TRBJ1-2; D is ambiguous. The CDR3 is made up of 14 amino acids. V was clipped by 0 bases and J by 2 bases, with 8 bases between them. Germline CDR1 and CDR2: SGHRS and YFSETQ. The CDR3 loop is CASSLEQSNYGYTF. CDR3 in DNA: TGCGCCAGCAGCTTGGAACAGAGCAACTATGGCTACACCTTC.

The J gene is TRBJ2-3, the V gene TRBV9; D is undetermined. This CDR3 has 14 residues. Per the germline V gene, CDR1 is SGDLS and CDR2 is YYNGEE. Deletions cut 5 bases from V and 0 bases from J, with 10 bases between. CDR3 coding DNA: TGTGCCAGCAGTGACACCAGGAGCACAGATACGCAGTATTTT. It specifies CASSDTRSTDTQYF. The entire variable domain, with the rest obtained from reference TRBV9 and TRBJ2-3, is as follows: DSGVTQTPKHLITATGQRVTLRCSPRSGDLSVYWYQQSLDQGLQFLIQYYNGEERAKGNILERFSAQQFPDLHSELNLSSLELGDSALYFCASSDTRSTDTQYFGPGTRLTVL.

The chain combines TRBV4-2 with TRBJ2-5; D unresolved. Between the trimmed V and J ends, which lost 0 bases and 5 bases, there was a span of 10 bases. The germline V gene has CDR1 LGHNA and CDR2 YNFKEQ. The CDR3 totals 14 residues. In DNA, the CDR3 is TGTGCCAGCAGCCAAGAGGCCCCCGGGGAGACCCAGTACTTC. Translating it yields CASSQEAPGETQYF.

This chain links TRBV2 with TRBJ2-1; tentatively, D is TRBD2 (6 bases). Trimming took 6 bases from V and 0 from J, leaving 15 bases between them. Germline V gives CDR1 SNHLY, CDR2 FYNNEI. This CDR3 has 16 amino acids. The CDR3 DNA reads as TGTGCCAGCAGAGGAAGGGACGGGAGCTCCTACAATGAGCAGTTCTTC. Translation gives CASRGRDGSSYNEQFF. Full variable domain (rest looked up from reference TRBV2 and TRBJ2-1): EPEVTQTPSHQVTQMGQEVILRCVPISNHLYFYWYRQILGQKVEFLVSFYNNEISEKSEIFDDQFSVERPDGSNFTLKIRSTKLEDSAMYFCASRGRDGSSYNEQFFGPGTRLTVL.

This clone was observed a single time. The J gene is TRBJ2-7, the V gene TRBV5-1; D is possibly TRBD2 (6 bases). Trimming left V 2 bases short and J 4 bases short, with 13 bases between. Per germline, CDR1 SGHRS and CDR2 YFSETQ. This CDR3 is 14 amino acids long. This chain's CDR3 is CASSLTGEKYEQYF. DNA for the CDR3: TGCGCCAGCAGCTTAACGGGAGAGAAGTACGAGCAGTACTTC.

The rearrangement links TRBV5-1 to TRBJ2-1; TRBD2 agrees at 9 bases. The germline CDR1 and CDR2 sequences are SGHRS and YFSETQ. The trim removed 4 bases at V and 3 bases at J, leaving 2 bases unmatched. CDR3 length: 14 amino acids. DNA of the CDR3: TGCGCCAGCAGCAATAGCGGGGGCTACAATGAGCAGTTCTTC. Residues: CASSNSGGYNEQFF.

This clone was counted once. The rearrangement links TRBV6-4 to TRBJ2-3; 7 nucleotides match TRBD2. CDR1 is MRHNA and CDR2 is SNTAGT in the germline V gene. V was pared by 3 bases and J by 3 bases, with 0 bases of the junction left unmatched. This CDR3 is 13 amino acids long. CDR3 in DNA: TGTGCCAGCAGTGAGCGGGGGACAGATACGCAGTATTTT. It specifies CASSERGTDTQYF.

V is TRBV7-6 and J is TRBJ2-7; 8 nucleotides agree with TRBD1. Germline values: CDR1 SGHVS, CDR2 FNYEAQ. The CDR3 consists of 18 residues. The trim removed 2 bases at V and 2 bases at J, leaving 14 bases unmatched. CDR3 sequence reads: CASSLPPGQESSTYEQYF. The DNA of the CDR3 is TGTGCCAGCAGCTTACCTCCGGGACAGGAGTCAAGTACCTACGAGCAGTACTTC.

J is TRBJ1-2 and V is TRBV5-1, with D possibly matching TRBD1 (5 bases). Germline values: CDR1 SGHRS, CDR2 YFSETQ. The CDR3 is 15 residues long. V was cut by 0 bases and J by 0 bases, with 9 bases left in between. The CDR3 protein is CASSLGRDPNYGYTF. For the CDR3, the DNA is TGCGCCAGCAGCTTGGGCCGGGACCCTAACTATGGCTACACCTTC.

CDR3 protein: CASSLEGQPQHF. The CDR3 nucleotides read TGTGCCAGCAGCTTAGAGGGTCAGCCCCAGCATTTT. The chain combines TRBV7-2 with TRBJ1-5; D is unclear. Germline V lookup: CDR1 SGHTA, CDR2 FQGNSA. Trimming removed 1 base from V and 6 bases from J, with 4 bases in between. The CDR3 totals 12 residues.

The V gene is TRBV27, the J gene TRBJ2-7; 10 bases are a match to TRBD1. Germline trimming cut 5 bases from V and 7 bases from J; bases unmatched to any gene: 8. Germline lookup yields CDR1 MNHEY and CDR2 SMNVEV (reference sequence). This CDR3 has 14 amino acids. The CDR3 loop is CASSLRTGGWEQYF. The CDR3 nucleotides are TGTGCCAGCAGTCTCAGGACAGGGGGATGGGAGCAGTACTTC.

V and J are TRBV6-1 and TRBJ2-1; TRBD1 or TRBD2 may be the D gene (5 bases each). Germline CDR1 MNHNS, CDR2 SASEGT. V was pared by 3 bases and J by 4 bases, with 13 bases between. The CDR3 loop spans 15 amino acids. The CDR3 here is CASSEPGPLYNEQFF. The CDR3 nucleotides read TGTGCCAGCAGTGAGCCGGGACCACTATACAATGAGCAGTTCTTC.

Only one count was recorded for this clone. The chain links TRBV12-3 or TRBV12-4 to TRBJ2-5, with unresolved D. This CDR3 region has 13 residues. V lost 6 bases to trimming and J lost 1 base, with 9 bases between them. CDR3 DNA sequence: TGTGCCAGCAGGAGGCTCATCCAAGAGACCCAGTACTTC. The encoded protein is CASRRLIQETQYF.

The V call is TRBV12-3 or TRBV12-4, the J call TRBJ2-1; D is unclear. V shed 2 bases and J shed 7 bases, with 9 bases lying between them. The CDR3 totals 13 residues. CDR3: CASSLPAKNEQFF. As DNA, the CDR3 is TGTGCCAGCAGTTTACCGGCAAAAAATGAGCAGTTCTTC.

This clone was seen only a few times. The V gene is TRBV10-2, the J gene TRBJ1-6; D is uncertain. CDR3 length: 13 amino acids. Trimming shortened V by 0 bases and J by 6 bases, and 3 bases separated the two germline ends. CDR1 is WSHSY, CDR2 SAAADI, per germline. The CDR3 reads CASSESGNSPLHF. The CDR3, as DNA: TGCGCCAGCAGTGAGTCGGGTAATTCACCCCTCCACTTT.

The chain carries TRBV28 and TRBJ2-2; TRBD1 matches at 10 bases. This CDR3 is built from 15 residues. V lost 5 bases to trimming and J lost 7 bases; unmatched junction nucleotides: 7. Germline V CDR1 and CDR2: MDHEN, SYDVKM. CDR3 DNA: TGTGCCAGCAGTCGGGACAGGGGCGACGGCGGGGAGCTGTTTTTT. Amino acids: CASSRDRGDGGELFF.

This CDR3 is CASSYESEGHNEQFF. Written as DNA, the CDR3 is TGTGCCAGCAGTTACGAGAGTGAGGGACACAATGAGCAGTTCTTC. The genes are TRBV6-6 and TRBJ2-1, with D possibly called TRBD1 or TRBD2 (5 bases each). The CDR3 length is 15 residues. V was cut by 2 bases and J by 5 bases, with 13 bases left in between. Germline V gene sequence: CDR1 MNHNY, CDR2 SVGAGI (reference sequence).

The sample holds one count of this clone. The chain carries TRBV24-1 and TRBJ2-2; possibly TRBD1 for D (6 bases). From germline, CDR1 is KGHDR and CDR2 SFDVKD. The CDR3 contains 14 residues. Trimming took 3 bases from V and 7 from J, leaving 11 bases between them. CDR3 residues: CATSDPGAGGELFF. In DNA form, the CDR3 reads TGTGCCACCAGTGATCCAGGGGCGGGCGGGGAGCTGTTTTTT.

The chain uses TRBV16 and TRBJ2-2; unclear D gene. The germline CDR1 and CDR2 sequences are KGHSY and FQNENV. V shed 0 bases and J shed 7 bases, with 6 bases lying between them. This CDR3 region has 13 residues. CDR3 in amino acids: CASSQSTNGELFF. The CDR3 DNA follows: TGTGCCAGCAGCCAATCAACGAACGGGGAGCTGTTTTTT.

The genes are TRBV4-2 and TRBJ1-1, with D uncertain. This CDR3 has 15 residues. Germline assignment: CDR1 LGHNA and CDR2 YNFKEQ. V gave up 1 base and J gave up 3 bases, with 12 bases separating them. The DNA for the CDR3 is TGTGCCAGCAGCCAAGGAGAAGAAGGTCACACTGAAGCTTTCTTT. It is translated as CASSQGEEGHTEAFF.

The chain joins TRBV15 to TRBJ1-1; D remains unclear. This CDR3 has 13 amino acids. Germline-derived CDR1 and CDR2 are LNHNV and YYDKDF (reference sequence). V dropped 2 bases and J dropped 1 base, with 5 bases sitting between them. CDR3 DNA sequence: TGTGCCACCAGCAGATCCGCGAACACTGAAGCTTTCTTT. Protein sequence: CATSRSANTEAFF. Variable domain in full (rest from reference TRBV15 and TRBJ1-1): DAMVIQNPRYQVTQFGKPVTLSCSQTLNHNVMYWYQQKSSQAPKLLFHYYDKDFNNEADTPDNFQSRRPNTSFCFLDIRSPGLGDTAMYLCATSRSANTEAFFGQGTRLTVV.

The chain employs TRBV7-9 and TRBJ1-6; the D is unclear. The V gene lost 8 bases and the J gene lost 5 bases, with 13 bases spanning the gap. CDR1 and CDR2 from the germline V gene are SEHNR and FQNEAQ (reference sequence). CDR3 length: 14 amino acids. The CDR3 DNA is TGTGCCAGCGGCGGACTTACCGATAATTCACCCCTCCACTTT. This translates into CASGGLTDNSPLHF.

This clone was seen once. V and J are TRBV3-1 (or the pseudogene TRBV3-2) and TRBJ2-1; D is possibly TRBD1 (5 bases). The CDR3 runs 14 residues. Trimming left V 5 bases short and J 5 bases short, with 13 bases between. In germline, CDR1 is LGHDT, CDR2 YNNKEL (reference sequence). The CDR3 protein is CASSDQGLDNEQFF. The CDR3 DNA is TGTGCCAGCAGCGACCAGGGTTTGGACAATGAGCAGTTCTTC.

The chain joins TRBV30 to TRBJ1-2; TRBD1 might be the D (6 bases). The CDR3 has 14 residues. V lost 3 bases and J lost 8, with 19 bases in between. Germline CDR1 is GTSNPN and CDR2 is SVGIG (reference sequence). CDR3 protein: CAWSDDAGGLGYTF. The CDR3 DNA reads TGTGCCTGGAGCGATGACGCGGGGGGGCTAGGCTACACCTTC.

In DNA, the CDR3 is TGTGCCTGGGGGCTAGCGGGACCCGAGCAGTACTTC. It encodes CAWGLAGPEQYF. The J gene is TRBJ2-7, the V gene TRBV30; 9 bases agree with TRBD2. Germline values: CDR1 GTSNPN, CDR2 SVGIG (reference sequence). Trimming took 5 bases from V and 6 from J; bases not matched to a gene: 5. The length of the CDR3 is 12 residues.

V is TRBV4-2 and J is TRBJ2-2, with TRBD2 matching 7 bases. This CDR3 region has 15 residues. Unmatched junction bases numbered 4, after V lost 1 base and J lost 5 bases. CDR1 and CDR2 from the germline V gene are LGHNA and YNFKEQ. The CDR3 loop reads CASSQGGGDTGELFF. CDR3 in DNA: TGTGCCAGCAGCCAAGGCGGGGGTGATACCGGGGAGCTGTTTTTT.

The V gene is TRBV19, the J gene TRBJ1-1; D call uncertain. Trimming cost V 7 bases and J 2 bases, with 5 bases left between them. The CDR3 spans 11 residues. The germline V gene has CDR1 LNHDA and CDR2 SQIVND (reference sequence). This CDR3 reads CASKDNTEAFF. The CDR3 DNA is TGTGCCAGTAAAGATAACACTGAAGCTTTCTTT. Variable domain in full (rest from reference TRBV19 and TRBJ1-1): DGGITQSPKYLFRKEGQNVTLSCEQNLNHDAMYWYRQDPGQGLRLIYYSQIVNDFQKGDIAEGYSVSREKKESFPLTVTSAQKNPTAFYLCASKDNTEAFFGQGTRLTVV.